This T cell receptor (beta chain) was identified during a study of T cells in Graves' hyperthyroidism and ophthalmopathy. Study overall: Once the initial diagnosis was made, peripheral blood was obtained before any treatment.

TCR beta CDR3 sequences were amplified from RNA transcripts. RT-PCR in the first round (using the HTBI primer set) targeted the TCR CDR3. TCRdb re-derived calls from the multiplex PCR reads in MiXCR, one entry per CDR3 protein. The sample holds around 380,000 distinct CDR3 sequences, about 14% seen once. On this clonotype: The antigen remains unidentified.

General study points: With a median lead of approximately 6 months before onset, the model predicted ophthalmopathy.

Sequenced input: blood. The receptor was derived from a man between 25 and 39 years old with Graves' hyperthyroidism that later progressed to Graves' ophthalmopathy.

CDR3 residues: CASSLGGGGGYMVSPLHF. The CDR3, as DNA: TGTGCCAGCAGTCTTGGGGGGGGGGGGGGGTATATGGTTTCACCCCTCCACTTT. The J gene is TRBJ1-6, the V gene TRBV6-1, with D possibly matching TRBD1 (5 bases). This CDR3 is built from 18 residues. The germline CDR1 and CDR2 sequences are MNHNS and SASEGT. Trimming took 5 bases from V and 9 from J, leaving 26 bases between them.